This T cell receptor beta chain was captured in a study of cytomegalovirus exposure and HLA in healthy donors. Study-level points and caveats: The study recorded 164 TCR beta chains that were cytomegalovirus-associated. Later analysis placed DRB1 highest and HLA-C lowest in TCR association rates, which differed by HLA locus.

Primers: 60 Vbeta forward and 13 Jbeta reverse. Generated by immunoSEQ multiplex PCR, the TCRdb table keeps only in-frame clones and is missing some. The table records about 93,000 clones, under 90% of them present only once. Concerning this clone: Its target is not known. Other DNA sequences within the sample encode an identical CDR3.

CDR1 and CDR2 from the germline V gene are LNHDA and SQIVND (reference sequence). CDR3 length: 11 residues. V was pared by 9 bases and J by 5 bases, with 9 bases between. V and J are TRBV19 and TRBJ2-3; D gene ambiguous. The TCR sequence derives from a man aged 45-65 years in good health and CMV-seronegative. Material for sequencing was PBMCs. In DNA form, the CDR3 reads TGTGCCAGCTCGCCCGGAGATACGCAGTATTTT. Protein sequence: CASSPGDTQYF.